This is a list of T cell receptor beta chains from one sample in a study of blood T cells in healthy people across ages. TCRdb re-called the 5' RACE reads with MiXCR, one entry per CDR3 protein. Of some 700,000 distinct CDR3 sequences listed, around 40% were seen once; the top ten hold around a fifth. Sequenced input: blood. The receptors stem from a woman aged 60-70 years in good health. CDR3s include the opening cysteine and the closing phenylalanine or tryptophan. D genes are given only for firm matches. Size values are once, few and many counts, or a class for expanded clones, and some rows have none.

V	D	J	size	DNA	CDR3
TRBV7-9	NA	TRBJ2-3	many	TGTGCCAGCAGCTTGGAGGGGGATACGCAGTATTTT	CASSLEGDTQYF
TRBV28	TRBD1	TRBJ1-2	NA	TGTGCCAGCATCCTGACAGGGGGAATGTCGGGAGGCTACACCTTC	CASILTGGMSGGYTF
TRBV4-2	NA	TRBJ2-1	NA	TGTGCCAGCAGACCTGACTTACGCACCCAAGAGACCCAGTTCTTC	CASRPDLRTQETQFF
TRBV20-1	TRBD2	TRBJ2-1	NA	TGCAGTGCGGAGAGGTCGACTAGCGCCTACAATGAGCAGTTCTTC	CSAERSTSAYNEQFF
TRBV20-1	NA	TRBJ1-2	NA	TGCAGTGCTAGGATTCCCCTCGGCGATGGCTACACCTTC	CSARIPLGDGYTF
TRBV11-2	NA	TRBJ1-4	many	TGTGCCAGCAGCTCTAGCCTGGCAACTAATGAAAAACTGTTTTTT	CASSSSLATNEKLFF
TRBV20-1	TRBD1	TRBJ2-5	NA	TGCAGTGCTATGACAGGGAGCGAGACCCAGTACTTC	CSAMTGSETQYF
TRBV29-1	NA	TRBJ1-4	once	TGCAGCGTTCTTTCCCTTACAGGGACGGGGAAGGAGAAACTGTTTTTT	CSVLSLTGTGKEKLFF
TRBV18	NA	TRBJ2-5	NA	TGTGCCAGCTTAGCCAACCTCCAAGAGACCCAGTACTTC	CASLANLQETQYF
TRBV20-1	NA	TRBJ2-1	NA	TGCAGTGCCCCTCGCTCCATAAATGAGCAGTTCTTC	CSAPRSINEQFF
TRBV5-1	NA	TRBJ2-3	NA	TGCGCCAGCAAAAGCACAGATACGCAGTATTTT	CASKSTDTQYF
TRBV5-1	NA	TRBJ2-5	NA	TGCGCCAGCAACGCGGCCCTGGGCTTTCAAGAGACCCAGTACTTC	CASNAALGFQETQYF